The present entry profiles one TCR beta chain with its context. Amplification targeted TCR beta CDR3 regions from RNA transcripts. The HTBI primer set was used in a first-round RT-PCR of the TCR CDR3. Each CDR3 protein is one row after TCRdb ran MiXCR on the multiplex PCR reads. This table holds a few hundred thousand distinct CDR3 sequences, over 20% found once. The data were taken from a study of T cells in Graves' hyperthyroidism and ophthalmopathy. This CDR3 is 19 amino acids long. CDR1 is SNHLY, CDR2 FYNNEI, per germline. V lost 3 bases and J lost 4; bases outside the gene matches: 19. Source material: blood. The chain is built from TRBV2 and TRBJ2-3; TRBD2 matches at 7 bases. This clonotype originated in a woman aged 45-60 years with Graves' hyperthyroidism. The CDR3 DNA is TGTGCCAGCAGTGAGGGCATAATGGGGGGGGAGCGGGGCTCAGATACGCAGTATTTT. It codes for CASSEGIMGGERGSDTQYF.